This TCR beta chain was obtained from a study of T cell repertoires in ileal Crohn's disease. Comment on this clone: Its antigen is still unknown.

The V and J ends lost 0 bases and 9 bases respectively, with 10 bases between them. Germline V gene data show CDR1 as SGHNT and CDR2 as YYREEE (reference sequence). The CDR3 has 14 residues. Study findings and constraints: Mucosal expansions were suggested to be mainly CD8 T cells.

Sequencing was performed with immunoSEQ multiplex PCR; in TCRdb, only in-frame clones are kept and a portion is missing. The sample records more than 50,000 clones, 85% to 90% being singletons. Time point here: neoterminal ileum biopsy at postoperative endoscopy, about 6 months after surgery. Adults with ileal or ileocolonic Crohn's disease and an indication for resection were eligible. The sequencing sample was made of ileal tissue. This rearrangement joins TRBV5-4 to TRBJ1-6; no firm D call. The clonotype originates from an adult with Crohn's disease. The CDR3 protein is CASSLEREGSPLHF. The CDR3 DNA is TGTGCCAGCAGCTTGGAGAGGGAAGGTTCACCCCTCCACTTT.